One and the same sample provided the 10 T cell receptor beta chains below, sequenced in a study of T cell repertoires in cytomegalovirus infection. TCRdb used MiXCR to reprocess the reads, holding one entry per CDR3 protein. The profile shows 300,000 to 450,000 distinct CDR3 sequences, roughly 18% of them singletons. Material for sequencing was PBMCs. The receptor set was obtained from a human donor in good health (CMV status not recorded). Some clones in this sample may be carry-over from other donors' samples.

This clonotype came up many times. The V and J genes are TRBV10-3 and TRBJ1-2; no clear D. Trimming left V 3 bases short and J 2 bases short, with 4 bases between. This CDR3 region has 12 residues. Germline-derived CDR1 and CDR2 are ENHRY and SYGVKD. The CDR3 nucleotides are TGTGCCATCAGTGACAGAAACTATGGCTACACCTTC. It translates to CAISDRNYGYTF.

The chain links TRBV28 to TRBJ1-1, with D uncertain. Germline V CDR1 and CDR2: MDHEN, SYDVKM. This CDR3 has 15 residues. V lost 6 bases, J lost 1 base, and 15 bases lay in between. The CDR3, as DNA: TGTGCCAGCAGGCCTAAACTGGCGAGGAACACTGAAGCTTTCTTT. It encodes CASRPKLARNTEAFF.

This clonotype was recorded many times. The chain links TRBV7-2 to TRBJ2-7; tentatively, D is TRBD1 (6 bases). This CDR3 region has 15 residues. The V end lost 7 bases, the J end lost 1 base, and 17 bases lay between the germline ends. CDR1 and CDR2 from the germline V gene are SGHTA and FQGNSA. The CDR3 here is CASKPGQLESYEQYF. CDR3 sequence (DNA): TGTGCCAGCAAGCCAGGACAGTTAGAATCCTACGAGCAGTACTTC.

This clonotype was detected ten times or more. The rearrangement uses TRBV7-2 and TRBJ2-3, with TRBD2 matching 7 bases. This CDR3 is 14 amino acids long. The V gene's germline CDR1 is SGHTA and CDR2 FQGNSA. V dropped 1 base and J dropped 5; count of bases not matched to a gene: 3. As DNA, the CDR3 is TGTGCCAGCAGCTTAGGGGGAGGGTTAGATACGCAGTATTTT. Its translation: CASSLGGGLDTQYF.

V usage is TRBV3-1 and J usage is TRBJ1-5; no reliable D call. Germline CDR1 reads LGHDT; CDR2 reads YNNKEL (reference sequence). The CDR3 extends over 12 amino acids. Trimming left V 6 bases short and J 5 bases short, with 8 bases between. DNA for the CDR3: TGTGCCAGCAGTCAGCGAGATCAGCCCCAGCATTTT. Translated, it gives CASSQRDQPQHF.

This clonotype was seen repeatedly, ten times or more. The V and J genes are TRBV28 and TRBJ2-5; possible D gene TRBD2, 5 bases. Germline V lookup: CDR1 MDHEN, CDR2 SYDVKM. The CDR3 covers 14 residues. V was trimmed by 3 bases and J by 5 bases, leaving 13 bases between them. The CDR3 reads CASSFELGGETQYF. Written as DNA, the CDR3 is TGTGCCAGCAGTTTCGAACTTGGCGGGGAGACCCAGTACTTC.

This clonotype has only a few counts. The CDR3 sequence is CSAPVGTSGEQETQYF. In nucleotides, the CDR3 is TGCAGTGCCCCTGTTGGGACTAGCGGTGAACAAGAGACCCAGTACTTC. The chain carries TRBV20-1 and TRBJ2-5; TRBD2 aligns across 11 bases. Germline values: CDR1 DFQATT, CDR2 SNEGSKA (reference sequence). This CDR3 has 16 residues. The ends lost 6 bases at V and 2 bases at J; junction bases unmatched: 11.

The sample holds many counts of this clonotype. V gene TRBV7-8 combines with J gene TRBJ2-5; unclear D gene. This CDR3 contains 15 residues. The V end was cut by 7 bases, the J end by 1 base, with 16 bases between. Germline loops: CDR1 SGHVS, CDR2 FQNEAQ. The CDR3 nucleotides read TGTGCCAGCAAGAATGGGCATAATGTCCAAGAGACCCAGTACTTC. Translation gives CASKNGHNVQETQYF. Full variable domain (outside the CDR3, taken from reference TRBV7-8 and TRBJ2-5): GAGVSQSPRYKVAKRGQDVALRCDPISGHVSLFWYQQALGQGPEFLTYFQNEAQLDKSGLPSDRFFAERPEGSVSTLKIQRTQQEDSAVYLCASKNGHNVQETQYFGPGTRLLVL.

In its sample, this clonotype was seen a few times. The chain uses TRBV28 and TRBJ1-2; D gene ambiguous. Germline V lookup: CDR1 MDHEN, CDR2 SYDVKM. V gave up 3 bases and J gave up 8 bases, with 13 bases separating them. This CDR3 is built from 13 residues. The CDR3 loop reads CASSFWESEGYTF. The CDR3 DNA reads TGTGCCAGCAGTTTCTGGGAGTCAGAGGGCTACACCTTC.

This clonotype is a singleton in its sample. Just one base apart from a much larger clone, this may be a read error. The V call is TRBV20-1, the J call TRBJ2-1; TRBD2 is a possible D gene (5 bases). CDR3 length equals 15 residues. CDR1 and CDR2 (germline): DFQATT, SNEGSKA (reference sequence). In nucleotides, the CDR3 is TGCAGTGCTCGTGTTGGGTCTAGCTCCTACAATGCGCAGTTCTTC. Translating it yields CSARVGSSSYNAQFF.